Described below is a single TCR beta chain sequence and its context. What it binds is unknown. These data originate in a study of beta chain features in type 1 diabetes. In the study overall: Examined across all samples were about 110,000,000 sorted cells.

The investigators reverse transcribed all of the isolated RNA, so they sequenced expressed TCRB transcripts. Sequencing used immunoSEQ multiplex PCR; TCRdb keeps in-frame clones, though not all of them. The sample includes some 350,000 clones, about 10% seen only once; the top ten take less than 0.65%. Cells sorted by CD45RO/CCR7/CD25/CD127/CD95/CD27 comprised CD4+ naive, central memory, regulatory and stem cell-like memory cells. V dropped 3 bases and J dropped 4 bases, with 7 bases sitting between them. The CDR3 contains 13 residues. Germline-derived CDR1 and CDR2 are SGHRS and YFSETQ. Study findings and constraints: VDJ junctions from type 1 diabetes patients carried fewer insertions and larger deletions. Type 1 diabetes patients showed a moderate but significant shortening of TCRB CDR3s in all four CD4+ subsets.

This TCR was recovered from a young man with type 1 diabetes. The sample taken for sequencing was central memory CD4+ T cells from blood. The chain combines TRBV5-1 with TRBJ2-2; TRBD2 might be the D (5 bases). The CDR3 loop reads CASSSGVTGELFF. The CDR3 DNA reads TGCGCCAGCAGCTCCGGGGTCACCGGGGAGCTGTTTTTT.